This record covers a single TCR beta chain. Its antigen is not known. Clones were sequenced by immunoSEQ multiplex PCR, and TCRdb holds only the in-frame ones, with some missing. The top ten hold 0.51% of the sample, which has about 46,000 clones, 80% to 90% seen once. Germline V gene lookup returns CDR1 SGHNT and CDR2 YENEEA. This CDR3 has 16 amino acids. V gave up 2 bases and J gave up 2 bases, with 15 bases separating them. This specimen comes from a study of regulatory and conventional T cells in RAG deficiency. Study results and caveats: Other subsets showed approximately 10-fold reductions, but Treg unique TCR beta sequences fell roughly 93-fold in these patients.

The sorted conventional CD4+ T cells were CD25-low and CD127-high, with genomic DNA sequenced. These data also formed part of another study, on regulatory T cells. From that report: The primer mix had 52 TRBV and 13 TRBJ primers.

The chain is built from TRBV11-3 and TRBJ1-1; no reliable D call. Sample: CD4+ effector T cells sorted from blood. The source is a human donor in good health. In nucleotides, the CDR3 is TGTGCCAGCAGCTTACAGGATTTAAGGGATAACACTGAAGCTTTCTTT. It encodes CASSLQDLRDNTEAFF.